A single sample is the source of the 16 T cell receptor beta chains below, sequenced in a study of blood T cell repertoires in COVID-19. The data were produced by immunoSEQ multiplex PCR, yet TCRdb's version contains in-frame clones alone and is incomplete. The sample yields about 34,000 clones, 90% seen once. Sequenced material: peripheral blood. The receptors were sampled from a man older than 75 with acute or convalescent COVID-19.

This chain uses TRBV7-2 with TRBJ2-7; a weak D match, TRBD2 (7 bases). The CDR3 covers 16 residues. V lost 1 base, J lost 3 bases, and 16 bases lay in between. Germline-derived CDR1 and CDR2 are SGHTA and FQGNSA. The CDR3 spells CASSLVAGALGYEQYF. In DNA, the CDR3 is TGTGCCAGCAGCTTAGTGGCGGGGGCCCTTGGCTACGAGCAGTACTTC.

The V call is TRBV3-1 (or the pseudogene TRBV3-2), the J call TRBJ1-6; possibly TRBD1 for D (5 bases). The length of the CDR3 is 15 residues. V gave up 4 bases and J gave up 8 bases, with 15 bases separating them. Germline lookup yields CDR1 LGHDT and CDR2 YNNKEL (reference sequence). The DNA of the CDR3 is TGTGCCAGCAGCCCTTTGGGCAGGGTAGATTCACCCCTCCACTTT. Residues: CASSPLGRVDSPLHF.

This clone was counted once. The rearrangement links TRBV5-5 to TRBJ2-6; D ambiguous. Germline V gene lookup returns CDR1 SGHKS and CDR2 YYEKEE (reference sequence). The CDR3 runs 16 residues. V gave up 3 bases and J gave up 0 bases, with 10 bases separating them. CDR3 nucleotides: TGTGCCAGCAGCTCCGTCCTCTCCTCTGGGGCCAACGTCCTGACTTTC. Protein product: CASSSVLSSGANVLTF.

The rearrangement links TRBV9 to TRBJ2-3; 7 nucleotides agree with TRBD1. In germline, CDR1 is SGDLS, CDR2 YYNGEE. The CDR3 length is 14 residues. Trimming took 3 bases from V and 0 from J; bases not matched to a gene: 1. Here the CDR3 reads CASSATGSTDTQYF. Written as DNA, the CDR3 is TGTGCCAGCAGCGCGACAGGGAGCACAGATACGCAGTATTTT.

The CDR3: CASSAQLGAGGWLVAFF. CDR3 DNA: TGTGCCAGCAGCGCGCAGTTAGGGGCAGGCGGATGGTTGGTAGCTTTCTTT. This sequence joins TRBV21-1 and TRBJ1-1; the table's D call TRBD1 went unverified against the DNA. TRBV21-1 is described as a pseudogene. The CDR3 sequence is 17 residues long.

The V gene is TRBV6-1, the J gene TRBJ2-7; 8 bases are a match to TRBD1. Germline CDR1 reads MNHNS; CDR2 reads SASEGT. V gave up 5 bases and J gave up 3 bases; unmatched junction bases: 6. CDR3 length: 14 amino acids. The CDR3 DNA sequence: TGTGCCAGCAGTTCCGGACAGGGCATCTACGAGCAGTACTTC. This sequence encodes CASSSGQGIYEQYF.

The chain is built from TRBV7-9 and TRBJ1-2, with 9 positions matching TRBD1. V lost 10 bases to trimming and J lost 6 bases; unmatched junction nucleotides: 21. The CDR3 totals 17 residues. Germline CDR1 and CDR2: SEHNR and FQNEAQ (reference sequence). The CDR3 loop reads CANHRGRFLLWVHGYTF. CDR3 DNA: TGTGCCAACCACAGGGGGCGATTCCTACTATGGGTCCATGGCTACACCTTC.

The V gene is TRBV28, the J gene TRBJ2-1; perhaps TRBD2 as D (5 bases). The CDR3 contains 17 residues. The germline V and J ends were trimmed by 3 bases and 0 bases, with 15 bases remaining between them. CDR1 and CDR2 from the germline V gene are MDHEN and SYDVKM. CDR3 residues: CASSFVGFGSSYNEQFF. The CDR3 bases are TGTGCCAGCAGTTTCGTTGGATTTGGGAGCTCCTACAATGAGCAGTTCTTC.

The rearrangement joins TRBV19 to TRBJ1-4, with D uncertain. The length of the CDR3 is 14 residues. From germline, CDR1 is LNHDA and CDR2 SQIVND (reference sequence). The germline V and J ends were trimmed by 4 bases and 4 bases, with 10 bases remaining between them. CDR3 in amino acids: CASSTAGVNEKLFF. The DNA of the CDR3 is TGTGCCAGTAGTACCGCCGGGGTTAATGAAAAACTGTTTTTT.

The chain uses TRBV18 and TRBJ2-6; 12 bases match TRBD1. CDR3 size: 17 residues. Germline assignment: CDR1 KGHSH and CDR2 LQKENI. With V trimmed by 6 bases and J by 2 bases, 5 bases remained unmatched. DNA of the CDR3: TGTGCCAGCTCCCCCGGGACAGGGGGCCCTGGGGCCAACGTCCTGACTTTC. Translating it yields CASSPGTGGPGANVLTF.

CDR3 region: CASSPGGTGLTEAFF. CDR3 DNA: TGCGCCAGCAGCCCGGGCGGGACAGGGCTCACTGAAGCTTTCTTT. The genes are TRBV5-1 and TRBJ1-1, with 9 bases that match TRBD1. Germline lookup yields CDR1 SGHRS and CDR2 YFSETQ. V gave up 4 bases and J gave up 4 bases; unmatched junction bases: 8. The CDR3 sequence is 15 residues long.

The J gene is TRBJ1-2, the V gene TRBV2; tentative D call: TRBD1 (5 bases). Trimming left V 5 bases short and J 2 bases short, with 15 bases between. CDR3 size: 15 residues. The germline V gene has CDR1 SNHLY and CDR2 FYNNEI. The CDR3 sequence: CASSSRQTDNYGYTF. CDR3 DNA sequence: TGTGCCAGCAGTTCTCGCCAGACAGACAACTATGGCTACACCTTC.

CDR3 in DNA: TGTGCCACCAACAGACAGGGAAAAGATTACGAGCAGTACTTC. Translated, it gives CATNRQGKDYEQYF. The chain has TRBV24-1 and TRBJ2-7; TRBD1 matches 7 bases. Looked up from germline, CDR1 is KGHDR and CDR2 is SFDVKD. V was pared by 8 bases and J by 4 bases, with 10 bases of the junction left unmatched. The CDR3 is made up of 14 amino acids.

V usage is TRBV15 and J usage is TRBJ1-3, with a tentative D call TRBD1 (5 bases). CDR1 is LNHNV and CDR2 is YYDKDF in the germline V gene (reference sequence). The CDR3 runs to 15 residues. V lost 0 bases and J 2 bases, leaving 8 bases between the germline ends. The CDR3: CATSRETGTGNTIYF. The CDR3 DNA follows: TGTGCCACCAGCAGAGAAACAGGTACTGGAAACACCATATATTTT.

The rearrangement joins TRBV10-3 to TRBJ2-3; 13 bases are shared with TRBD2. The CDR3 totals 14 residues. Unmatched junction bases numbered 3, after V lost 10 bases and J lost 2 bases. CDR1 and CDR2 (germline): ENHRY, SYGVKD. The CDR3 spells CATGLAGDTDTQYF. Written as DNA, the CDR3 is TGTGCCACTGGACTAGCGGGGGACACAGATACGCAGTATTTT.

This clone was seen once. The V and J genes are TRBV21-1 and TRBJ2-7; the table's D gene call, TRBD2, was not cross checked with the DNA. TRBV21-1 corresponds to a pseudogene. The CDR3 loop spans 17 amino acids. The CDR3 nucleotides are TGTGCCAGCAGCCCTCTGGCCGGGGGGGCGAATCCCTACGAGCAGTACTTC. It specifies CASSPLAGGANPYEQYF.